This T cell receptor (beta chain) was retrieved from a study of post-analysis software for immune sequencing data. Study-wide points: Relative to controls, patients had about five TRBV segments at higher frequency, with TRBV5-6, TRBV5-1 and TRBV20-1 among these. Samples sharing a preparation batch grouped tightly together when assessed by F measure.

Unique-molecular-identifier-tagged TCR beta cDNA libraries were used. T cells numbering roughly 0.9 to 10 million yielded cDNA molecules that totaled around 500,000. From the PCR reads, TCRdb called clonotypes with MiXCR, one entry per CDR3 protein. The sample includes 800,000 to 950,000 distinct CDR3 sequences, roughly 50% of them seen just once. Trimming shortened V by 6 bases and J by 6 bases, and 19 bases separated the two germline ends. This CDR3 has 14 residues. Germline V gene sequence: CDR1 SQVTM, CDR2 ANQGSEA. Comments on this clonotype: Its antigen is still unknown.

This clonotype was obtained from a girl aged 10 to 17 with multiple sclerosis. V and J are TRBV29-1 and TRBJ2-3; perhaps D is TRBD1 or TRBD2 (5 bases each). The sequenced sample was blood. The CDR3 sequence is CSVVRDPSWDTQYF. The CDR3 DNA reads TGCAGCGTCGTCCGGGACCCATCATGGGATACGCAGTATTTT.